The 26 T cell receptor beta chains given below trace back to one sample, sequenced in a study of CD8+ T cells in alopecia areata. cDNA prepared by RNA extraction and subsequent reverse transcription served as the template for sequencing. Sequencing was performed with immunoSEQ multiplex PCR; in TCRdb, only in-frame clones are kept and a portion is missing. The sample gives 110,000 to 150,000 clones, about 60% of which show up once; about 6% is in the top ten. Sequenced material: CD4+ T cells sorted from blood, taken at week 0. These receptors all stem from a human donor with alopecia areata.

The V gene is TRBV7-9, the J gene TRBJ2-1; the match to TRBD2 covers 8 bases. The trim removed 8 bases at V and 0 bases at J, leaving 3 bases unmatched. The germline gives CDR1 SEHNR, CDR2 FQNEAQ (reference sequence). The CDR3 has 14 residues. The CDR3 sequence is CASYGGASYNEQFF. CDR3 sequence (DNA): TGTGCCAGCTACGGGGGGGCCTCCTACAATGAGCAGTTCTTC.

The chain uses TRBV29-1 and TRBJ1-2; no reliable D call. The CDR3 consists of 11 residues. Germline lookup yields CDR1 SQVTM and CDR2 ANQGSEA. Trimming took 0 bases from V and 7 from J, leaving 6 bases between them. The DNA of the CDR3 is TGCAGCGTTGAAGATCAAGGTGGCTACACCTTC. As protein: CSVEDQGGYTF.

CDR3 DNA: TGCGCCAGCAGCTTGTACGGGGAAACCTACGAGCAGTACTTC. As protein: CASSLYGETYEQYF. This chain connects TRBV5-1 to TRBJ2-7; weak D call: TRBD2 (5 bases). This CDR3 has 14 residues. Germline assignment: CDR1 SGHRS and CDR2 YFSETQ. V was trimmed by 1 base and J by 2 bases, leaving 10 bases between them.

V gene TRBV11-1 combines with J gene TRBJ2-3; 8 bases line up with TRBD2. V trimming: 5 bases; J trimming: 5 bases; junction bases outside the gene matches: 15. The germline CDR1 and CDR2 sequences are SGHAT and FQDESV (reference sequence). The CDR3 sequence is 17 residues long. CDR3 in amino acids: CASSRYGTPREGDTQYF. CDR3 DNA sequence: TGTGCCAGCAGCCGATACGGGACCCCCCGGGAGGGAGATACGCAGTATTTT.

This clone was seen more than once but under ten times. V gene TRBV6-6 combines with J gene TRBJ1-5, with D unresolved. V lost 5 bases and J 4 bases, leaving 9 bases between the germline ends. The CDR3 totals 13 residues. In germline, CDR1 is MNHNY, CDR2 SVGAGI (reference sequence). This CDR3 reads CASSRLDNQPQHF. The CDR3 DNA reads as TGTGCCAGCAGTCGACTTGATAATCAGCCCCAGCATTTT.

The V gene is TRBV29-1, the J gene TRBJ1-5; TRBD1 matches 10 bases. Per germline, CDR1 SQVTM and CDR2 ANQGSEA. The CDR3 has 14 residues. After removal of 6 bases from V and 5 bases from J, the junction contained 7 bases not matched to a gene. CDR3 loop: CSVAGQGTDQPQHF. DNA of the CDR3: TGCAGCGTAGCGGGACAGGGGACTGATCAGCCCCAGCATTTT.

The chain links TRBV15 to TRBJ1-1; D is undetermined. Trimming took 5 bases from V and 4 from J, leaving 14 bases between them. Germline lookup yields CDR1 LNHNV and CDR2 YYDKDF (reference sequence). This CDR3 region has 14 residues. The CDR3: CATSWSTSGTEAFF. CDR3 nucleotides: TGTGCCACCAGCTGGTCCACAAGCGGCACTGAAGCTTTCTTT. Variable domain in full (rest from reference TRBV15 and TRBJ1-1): DAMVIQNPRYQVTQFGKPVTLSCSQTLNHNVMYWYQQKSSQAPKLLFHYYDKDFNNEADTPDNFQSRRPNTSFCFLDIRSPGLGDTAMYLCATSWSTSGTEAFFGQGTRLTVV.

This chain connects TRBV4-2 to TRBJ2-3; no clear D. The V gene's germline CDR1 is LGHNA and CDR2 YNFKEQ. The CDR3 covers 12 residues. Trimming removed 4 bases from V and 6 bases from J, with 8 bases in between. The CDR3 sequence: CASSPSADTQYF. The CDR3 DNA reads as TGTGCCAGCAGCCCTTCCGCCGATACGCAGTATTTT.

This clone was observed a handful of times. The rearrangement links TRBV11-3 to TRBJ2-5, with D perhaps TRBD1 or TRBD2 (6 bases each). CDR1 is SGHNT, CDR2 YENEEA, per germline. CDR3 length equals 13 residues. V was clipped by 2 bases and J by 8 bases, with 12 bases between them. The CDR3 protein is CASSLTGGPTQYF. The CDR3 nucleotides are TGTGCCAGCAGCTTAACCGGGGGCCCAACCCAGTACTTC.

The CDR3 loop reads CASSQGPEAFF. The CDR3 nucleotides are TGCGCCAGCAGCCAAGGCCCTGAAGCTTTCTTT. The chain uses TRBV4-1 and TRBJ1-1; no firm D call. The germline V gene has CDR1 MGHRA and CDR2 YSYEKL. Trimming took off 1 base at V and 6 bases at J, with 3 bases between the two ends. This CDR3 contains 11 residues.

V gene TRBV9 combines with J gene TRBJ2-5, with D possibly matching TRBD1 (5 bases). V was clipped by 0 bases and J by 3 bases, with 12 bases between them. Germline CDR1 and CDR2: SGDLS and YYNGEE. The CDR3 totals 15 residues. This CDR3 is CASSVAPDRKETQYF. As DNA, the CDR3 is TGTGCCAGCAGCGTAGCCCCCGACAGAAAAGAGACCCAGTACTTC.

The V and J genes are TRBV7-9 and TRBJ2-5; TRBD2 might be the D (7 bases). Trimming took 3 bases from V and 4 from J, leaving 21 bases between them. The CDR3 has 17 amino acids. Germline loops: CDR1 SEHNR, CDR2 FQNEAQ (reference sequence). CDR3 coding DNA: TGTGCCAGCAGCTTCGGGCCTGGCGGGGGCGCCGGAGAGACCCAGTACTTC. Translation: CASSFGPGGGAGETQYF.

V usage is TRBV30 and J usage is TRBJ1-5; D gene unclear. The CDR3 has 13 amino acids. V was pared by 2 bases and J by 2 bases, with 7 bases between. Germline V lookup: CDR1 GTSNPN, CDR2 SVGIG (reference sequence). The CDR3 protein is CAWSFPGNQPQHF. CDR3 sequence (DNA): TGTGCCTGGAGTTTTCCTGGCAATCAGCCCCAGCATTTT.

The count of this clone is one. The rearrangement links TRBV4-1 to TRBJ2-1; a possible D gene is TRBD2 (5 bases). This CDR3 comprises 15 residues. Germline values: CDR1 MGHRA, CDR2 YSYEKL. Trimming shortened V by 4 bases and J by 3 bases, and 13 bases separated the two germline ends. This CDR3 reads CASSPVRVYYNEQFF. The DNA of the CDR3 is TGCGCCAGCAGCCCGGTGAGGGTGTACTACAATGAGCAGTTCTTC.

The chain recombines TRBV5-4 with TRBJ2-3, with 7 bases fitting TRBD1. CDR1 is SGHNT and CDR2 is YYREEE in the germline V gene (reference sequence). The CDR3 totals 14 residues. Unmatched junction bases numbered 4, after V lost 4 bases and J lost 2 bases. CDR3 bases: TGTGCCAGCAGCCCGGACAGGATCACAGATACGCAGTATTTT. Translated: CASSPDRITDTQYF.

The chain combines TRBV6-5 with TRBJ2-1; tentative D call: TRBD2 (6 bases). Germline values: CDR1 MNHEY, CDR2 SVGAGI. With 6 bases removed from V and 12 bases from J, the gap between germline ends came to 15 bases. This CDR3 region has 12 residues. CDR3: CASSVGGARQFF. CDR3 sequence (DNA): TGTGCCAGCAGCGTCGGCGGGGCCCGGCAGTTCTTC.

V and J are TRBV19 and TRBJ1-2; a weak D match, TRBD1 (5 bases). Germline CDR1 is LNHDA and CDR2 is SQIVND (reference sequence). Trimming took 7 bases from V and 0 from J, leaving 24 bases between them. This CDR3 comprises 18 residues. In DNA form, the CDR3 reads TGTGCCAGTATCTCTTCTGGGCCCCAGGGACGGGCTAACTATGGCTACACCTTC. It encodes CASISSGPQGRANYGYTF.

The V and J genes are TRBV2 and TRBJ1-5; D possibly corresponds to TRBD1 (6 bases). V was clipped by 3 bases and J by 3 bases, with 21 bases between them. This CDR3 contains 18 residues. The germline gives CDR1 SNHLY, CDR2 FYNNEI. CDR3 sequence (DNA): TGTGCCAGCAGTGATATTTTAACTTGGGGGGCCGCCAATCAGCCCCAGCATTTT. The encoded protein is CASSDILTWGAANQPQHF.

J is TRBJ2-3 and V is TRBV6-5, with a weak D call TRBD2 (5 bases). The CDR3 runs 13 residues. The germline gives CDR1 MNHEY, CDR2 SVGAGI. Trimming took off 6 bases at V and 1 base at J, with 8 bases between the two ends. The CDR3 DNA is TGTGCCAGCAGCCCCGGGGGCACAGATACGCAGTATTTT. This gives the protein CASSPGGTDTQYF.

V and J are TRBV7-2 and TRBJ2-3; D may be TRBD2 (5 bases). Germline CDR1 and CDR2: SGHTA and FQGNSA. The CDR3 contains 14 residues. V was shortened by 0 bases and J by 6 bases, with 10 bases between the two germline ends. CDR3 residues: CASSLAAVADTQYF. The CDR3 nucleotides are TGTGCCAGCAGCTTAGCTGCGGTAGCGGATACGCAGTATTTT.

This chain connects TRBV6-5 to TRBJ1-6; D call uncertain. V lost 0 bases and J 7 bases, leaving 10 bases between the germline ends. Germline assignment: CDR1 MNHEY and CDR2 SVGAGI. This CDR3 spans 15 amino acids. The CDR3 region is CASSYSYAGNSPLHF. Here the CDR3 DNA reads TGTGCCAGCAGTTACTCGTATGCGGGGAATTCACCCCTCCACTTT.

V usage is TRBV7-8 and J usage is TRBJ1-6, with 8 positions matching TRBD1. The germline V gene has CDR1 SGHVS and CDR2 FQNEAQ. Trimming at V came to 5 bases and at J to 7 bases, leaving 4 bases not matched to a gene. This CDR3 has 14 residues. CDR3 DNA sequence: TGTGCCAGCAGCCGACAGGGGAGAAATTCACCCCTCCACTTT. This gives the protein CASSRQGRNSPLHF. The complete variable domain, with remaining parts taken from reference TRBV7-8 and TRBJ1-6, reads GAGVSQSPRYKVAKRGQDVALRCDPISGHVSLFWYQQALGQGPEFLTYFQNEAQLDKSGLPSDRFFAERPEGSVSTLKIQRTQQEDSAVYLCASSRQGRNSPLHFGNGTRLTVT.

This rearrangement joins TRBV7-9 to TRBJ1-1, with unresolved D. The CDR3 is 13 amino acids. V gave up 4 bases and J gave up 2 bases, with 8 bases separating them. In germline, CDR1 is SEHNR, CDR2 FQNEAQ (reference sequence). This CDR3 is CASSSGPNTEAFF. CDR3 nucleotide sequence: TGTGCCAGCAGCTCCGGCCCCAACACTGAAGCTTTCTTT.

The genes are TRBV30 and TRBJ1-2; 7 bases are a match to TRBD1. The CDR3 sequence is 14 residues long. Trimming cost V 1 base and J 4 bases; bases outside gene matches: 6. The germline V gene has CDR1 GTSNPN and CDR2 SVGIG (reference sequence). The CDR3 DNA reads TGTGCCTGGAGTGGAGACAGGGCAACCTATGGCTACACCTTC. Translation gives CAWSGDRATYGYTF.

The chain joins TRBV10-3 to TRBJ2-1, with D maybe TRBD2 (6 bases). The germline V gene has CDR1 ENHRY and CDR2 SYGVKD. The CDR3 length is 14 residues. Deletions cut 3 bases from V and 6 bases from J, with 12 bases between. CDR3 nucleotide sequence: TGTGCCATCAGTGAATCAGTGGGGGGCAATGAGCAGTTCTTC. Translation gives CAISESVGGNEQFF.

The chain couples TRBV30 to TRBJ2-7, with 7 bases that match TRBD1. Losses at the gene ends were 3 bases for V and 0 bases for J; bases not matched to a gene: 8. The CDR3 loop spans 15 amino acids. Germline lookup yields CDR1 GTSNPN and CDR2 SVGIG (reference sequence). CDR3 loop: CAWSYAQGFSYEQYF. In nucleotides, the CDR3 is TGTGCCTGGAGCTACGCACAGGGGTTCTCCTACGAGCAGTACTTC. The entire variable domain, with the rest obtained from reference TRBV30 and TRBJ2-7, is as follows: SQTIHQWPATLVQPVGSPLSLECTVEGTSNPNLYWYRQAAGRGLQLLFYSVGIGQISSEVPQNLSASRPQDRQFILSSKKLLLSDSGFYLCAWSYAQGFSYEQYFGPGTRLTVT.